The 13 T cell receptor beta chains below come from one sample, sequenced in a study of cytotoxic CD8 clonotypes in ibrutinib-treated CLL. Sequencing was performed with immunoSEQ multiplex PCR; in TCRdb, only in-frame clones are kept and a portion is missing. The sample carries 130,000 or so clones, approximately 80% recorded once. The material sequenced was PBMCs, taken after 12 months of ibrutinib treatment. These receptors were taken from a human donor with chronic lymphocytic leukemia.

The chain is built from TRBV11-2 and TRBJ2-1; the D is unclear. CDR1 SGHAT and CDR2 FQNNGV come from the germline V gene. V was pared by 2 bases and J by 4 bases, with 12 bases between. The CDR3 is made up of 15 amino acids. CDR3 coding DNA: TGTGCCAGCAGCTTAATCAGCGAGTATTACAATGAGCAGTTCTTC. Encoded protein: CASSLISEYYNEQFF.

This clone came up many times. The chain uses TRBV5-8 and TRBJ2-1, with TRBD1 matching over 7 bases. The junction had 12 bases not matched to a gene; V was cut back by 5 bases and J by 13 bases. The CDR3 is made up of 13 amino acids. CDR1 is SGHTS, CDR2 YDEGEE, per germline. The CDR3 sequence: CASRLTGSLFQFF. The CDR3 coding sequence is TGTGCCAGCAGATTGACAGGGTCCCTCTTCCAGTTCTTC.

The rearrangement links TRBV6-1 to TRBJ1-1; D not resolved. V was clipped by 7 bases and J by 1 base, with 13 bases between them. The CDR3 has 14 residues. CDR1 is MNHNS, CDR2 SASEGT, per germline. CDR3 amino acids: CASNYPGRNTEAFF. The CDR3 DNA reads TGTGCCAGCAATTATCCCGGGAGGAACACTGAAGCTTTCTTT.

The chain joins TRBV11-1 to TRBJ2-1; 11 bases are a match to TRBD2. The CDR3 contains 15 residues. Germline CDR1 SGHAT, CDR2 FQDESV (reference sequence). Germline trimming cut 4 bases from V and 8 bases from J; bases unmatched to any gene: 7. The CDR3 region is CASSYPSGRSHEQFF. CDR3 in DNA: TGTGCCAGCAGCTACCCTAGCGGGAGGAGCCATGAGCAGTTCTTC.

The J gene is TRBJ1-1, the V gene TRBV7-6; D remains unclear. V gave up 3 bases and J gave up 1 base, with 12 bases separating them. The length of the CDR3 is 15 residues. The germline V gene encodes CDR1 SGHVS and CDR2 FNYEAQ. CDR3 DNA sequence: TGTGCCAGCAGCTTGGTCCCAGACGGGAACACTGAAGCTTTCTTT. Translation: CASSLVPDGNTEAFF.

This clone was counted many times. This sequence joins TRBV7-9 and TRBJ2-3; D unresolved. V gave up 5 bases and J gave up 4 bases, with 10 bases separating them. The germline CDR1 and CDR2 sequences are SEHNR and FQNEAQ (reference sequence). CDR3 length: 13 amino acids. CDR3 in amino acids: CASSLGFPDTQYF. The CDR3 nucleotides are TGTGCCAGCAGCCTGGGATTTCCAGATACGCAGTATTTT. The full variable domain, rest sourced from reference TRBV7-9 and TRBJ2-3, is DTGVSQNPRHKITKRGQNVTFRCDPISEHNRLYWYRQTLGQGPEFLTYFQNEAQLEKSRLLSDRFSAERPKGSFSTLEIQRTEQGDSAMYLCASSLGFPDTQYFGPGTRLTVL.

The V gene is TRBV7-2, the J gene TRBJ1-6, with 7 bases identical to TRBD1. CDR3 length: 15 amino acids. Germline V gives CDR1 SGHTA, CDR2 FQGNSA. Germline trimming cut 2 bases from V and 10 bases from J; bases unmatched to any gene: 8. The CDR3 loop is CASSLSGTEISPLHF. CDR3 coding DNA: TGTGCCAGCAGCTTATCCGGGACAGAAATATCACCCCTCCACTTT.

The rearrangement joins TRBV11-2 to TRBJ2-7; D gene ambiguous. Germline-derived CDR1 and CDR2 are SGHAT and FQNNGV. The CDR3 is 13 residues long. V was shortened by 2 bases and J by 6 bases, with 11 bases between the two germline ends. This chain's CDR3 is CASSLLLAGEQYF. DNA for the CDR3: TGTGCCAGCAGCTTACTGCTCGCTGGCGAGCAGTACTTC.

The CDR3, as DNA: TGCGCCAGCAGCCAAGGGTCGGGGTTCACCGGGGAGCTGTTTTTT. Translating it yields CASSQGSGFTGELFF. The chain employs TRBV4-3 and TRBJ2-2; weak D call: TRBD2 (5 bases). Trimming shortened V by 1 base and J by 4 bases, and 10 bases separated the two germline ends. Germline values: CDR1 LGHNA, CDR2 YSLEER. This CDR3 is 15 amino acids long.

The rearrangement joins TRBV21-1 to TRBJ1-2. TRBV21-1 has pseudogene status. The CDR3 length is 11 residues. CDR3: CASGRFYGYTF. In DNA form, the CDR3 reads TGTGCCAGCGGAAGGTTCTATGGCTACACCTTC.

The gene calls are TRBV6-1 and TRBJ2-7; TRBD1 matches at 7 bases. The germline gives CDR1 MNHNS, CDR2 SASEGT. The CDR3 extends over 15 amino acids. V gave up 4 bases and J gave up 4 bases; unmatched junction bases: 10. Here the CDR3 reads CASSVGLGDSYEQYF. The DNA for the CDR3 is TGTGCCAGCAGTGTGGGTTTGGGGGACAGTTACGAGCAGTACTTC.

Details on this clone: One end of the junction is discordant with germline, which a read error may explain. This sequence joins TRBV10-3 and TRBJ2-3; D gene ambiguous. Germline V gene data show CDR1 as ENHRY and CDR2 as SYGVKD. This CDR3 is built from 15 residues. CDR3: CAISSDHIRTDTQYF. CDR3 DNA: TGTGCCATCAGTTCCGATCACATACGCACTGATACGCAGTATTTT.

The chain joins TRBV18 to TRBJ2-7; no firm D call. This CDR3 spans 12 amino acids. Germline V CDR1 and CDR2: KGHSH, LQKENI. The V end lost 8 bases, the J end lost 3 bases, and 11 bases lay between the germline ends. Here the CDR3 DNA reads TGTGCCAGCAGAACCGGGTTCTACGAGCAGTACTTC. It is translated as CASRTGFYEQYF.